This section outlines one TCR beta chain sequence together with its context. TCR beta CDR3 regions were amplified from RNA transcripts. The HTBI primer set drove a first-round RT-PCR of the TCR CDR3. Using its own MiXCR run on the multiplex PCR reads, TCRdb lists one record per CDR3 protein. The sample lists 93,000 or so distinct CDR3 sequences; about 50% were seen once. Diagnoses were made from clinical symptoms, serum measures (thyroxine and TRAb), thyroid ultrasound and orbital computed tomography. Trimming removed 5 bases from V and 6 bases from J; junction bases left unmatched: 8. The CDR3 contains 15 residues. Germline loops: CDR1 SGHAT, CDR2 FQNNGV. This sample was included in a study of T cells in Graves' hyperthyroidism and ophthalmopathy. Study at large: Before treatment of any kind, peripheral blood was taken at initial diagnosis.

The chain links TRBV11-2 to TRBJ1-5; 9 nucleotides line up with TRBD1. Sequenced: blood. The sequence was collected from a man aged 35-49 years with Graves' hyperthyroidism. The CDR3 loop reads CASSPPGTGSQPQHF. In DNA, the CDR3 is TGTGCCAGCAGCCCCCCGGGGACAGGGTCTCAGCCCCAGCATTTT.